The 16 T cell receptor delta chains listed next were all sequenced from one sample in a study of gamma-delta T cells after stem cell transplantation. TCRdb used CATT to re-call clones from the RT-PCR reads. Of around 6,700 delta-chain clones listed, around 25% were seen once; the top ten hold under 20%. Source material: gamma-delta T cells. The receptors come from a human donor. It is not recorded whose cells these are; they may come from a transplant donor.

This clone was observed once. The gene calls are TRDV2 and TRDJ1; 7 positions agree with TRDD3. Trimming cost V 3 bases and J 3 bases; bases outside gene matches: 12. CDR3 length: 16 amino acids. Germline loops: CDR1 GEAIGNYY, CDR2 EKD. CDR3 loop: CACDPVRAGGPDKLIF. In DNA form, the CDR3 reads TGTGCCTGTGACCCAGTACGGGCTGGGGGCCCCGATAAACTCATCTTT.

The V call is TRDV2, the J call TRDJ3; 11 nucleotides align to TRDD3. CDR1 GEAIGNYY and CDR2 EKD come from the germline V gene. This CDR3 has 19 amino acids. Unmatched junction bases numbered 4, after V lost 1 base and J lost 0 bases. The chain's CDR3 is CACDTVGDTRSWDTRQMFF. The CDR3 DNA reads TGTGCCTGTGACACGGTGGGGGATACGCGCTCCTGGGACACCCGACAGATGTTTTTC.

On this clone: The likely explanation is a read error, given a far larger clone one base away. The same CDR3 arises from other DNA sequences in this sample as well. The chain recombines TRDV2 with TRDJ1, with 10 bases fitting TRDD3. The CDR3 length is 25 residues. The V and J ends lost 3 bases and 2 bases, in that order; junction bases with no gene match: 35. Germline V lookup: CDR1 GEAIGNYY, CDR2 EKD. CDR3 protein: CACDSLVGPSGVEGGIRSGTDKLIF. The CDR3 nucleotides read TGTGCCTGTGACTCCCTTGTCGGTCCGTCCGGGGTAGAGGGGGGGATACGCAGCGGGACCGATAAACTCATCTTT.

This clone was observed a handful of times. Other DNA sequences of this sample code for an identical CDR3. The chain recombines TRDV2 with TRDJ1, with 9 bases matching TRDD3. V lost 2 bases and J lost 0; bases outside the gene matches: 24. CDR3 size: 22 residues. CDR1 and CDR2 from the germline V gene are GEAIGNYY and EKD. CDR3 bases: TGTGCCTGTGACAGGGTACTGGGGGACCGCCTAAGGCCGGTAATCTACACCGATAAACTCATCTTT. This encodes CACDRVLGDRLRPVIYTDKLIF.

The rearrangement uses TRDV2 and TRDJ1; TRDD3 matches at 10 bases. Germline V gene lookup returns CDR1 GEAIGNYY and CDR2 EKD. The junction had 11 bases not matched to a gene; V was cut back by 2 bases and J by 3 bases. CDR3 size: 17 residues. In nucleotides, the CDR3 is TGTGCCTGTGACAACCTAGTACTGGGGGATGAGGCCGATAAACTCATCTTT. Translating it yields CACDNLVLGDEADKLIF.

This clone is categorized as medium-sized. The chain joins TRDV2 to TRDJ1; 13 bases are a match to TRDD3. V was pared by 0 bases and J by 10 bases, with 4 bases of the junction left unmatched. Germline V gene lookup returns CDR1 GEAIGNYY and CDR2 EKD. This CDR3 is built from 14 residues. The CDR3 DNA sequence: TGTGCCTGTGACACCCTACTGGGGGATACGAGACTCATCTTT. Protein: CACDTLLGDTRLIF.

This clone was seen a handful of times. The chain joins TRDV2 to TRDJ1; 8 bases are shared with TRDD2. The CDR3 is 20 residues long. J was trimmed by 0 bases and V by 3 bases; bases with no gene match: 20. Germline CDR1 is GEAIGNYY and CDR2 is EKD. For the CDR3, the DNA is TGTGCCTGTGACTCTTACCACTTCCTACCCGATACGCCGTACACCGATAAACTCATCTTT. Its translation: CACDSYHFLPDTPYTDKLIF.

By share, this clone counts as medium-sized. The identical CDR3 is also encoded by other nucleotide sequences in the sample. V gene TRDV2 combines with J gene TRDJ1; tentative D call: TRDD3 (6 bases). CDR3 length: 18 amino acids. Trimming cost V 0 bases and J 2 bases, with 21 bases left between them. The germline V gene encodes CDR1 GEAIGNYY and CDR2 EKD. CDR3 residues: CACDTVEYGGGKTDKLIF. CDR3 DNA sequence: TGTGCCTGTGACACCGTGGAGTATGGTGGGGGTAAGACCGATAAACTCATCTTT.

As for this clone: The protein that TCRdb holds for this DNA derives from a much larger clone and differs from the translated DNA at residue 9, which likely indicates a read error; the protein shown here is translated from the DNA. The chain employs TRDV2 and TRDJ2; maybe TRDD3 (6 bases). CDR1 is GEAIGNYY, CDR2 EKD, per germline. The length of the CDR3 is 15 residues. Trimming took off 0 bases at V and 5 bases at J, with 12 bases between the two ends. As DNA, the CDR3 is TGTGCCTGTGACACCGTCGGGATATACACAGCACAACTCTTCTTT. This gives the protein CACDTVGIYTAQLFF.

This chain uses TRDV2 with TRDJ1; D is uncertain. V was clipped by 2 bases and J by 0 bases, with 12 bases between them. From germline, CDR1 is GEAIGNYY and CDR2 EKD. The CDR3 length is 15 residues. The CDR3, as DNA: TGTGCCTGTGACAAAGTTGGGAGACACACCGATAAACTCATCTTT. Translation: CACDKVGRHTDKLIF.

Only a few counts were recorded for this clone. V usage is TRDV2 and J usage is TRDJ1; 7 positions match TRDD3. J lost 0 bases, V lost 3 bases, and 12 bases had no gene match. The CDR3 is made up of 17 amino acids. Germline CDR1 GEAIGNYY, CDR2 EKD. CDR3 loop: CACDDLGGMEYTDKLIF. The CDR3 DNA sequence: TGTGCCTGTGACGACCTGGGGGGGATGGAGTACACCGATAAACTCATCTTT.

In the case of this clone: Since a far larger clone is one base different, this is likely a read error. The same CDR3 also results from other DNA sequences found in this sample. This chain connects TRDV2 to TRDJ1; D remains ambiguous. V dropped 3 bases and J dropped 2 bases, with 9 bases sitting between them. CDR3 length: 13 amino acids. The germline CDR1 and CDR2 sequences are GEAIGNYY and EKD. The CDR3 DNA reads TGTGCCTGTGACCCGATGGAAACCGATAAACTCATCTTT. It codes for CACDPMETDKLIF.

A word on this clone: A much larger clone differs from this one at a single base, so this may be a read error. The chain uses TRDV2 and TRDJ3; TRDD3 matches at 8 bases. After removal of 3 bases from V and 3 bases from J, the junction contained 18 bases not matched to a gene. CDR3 length equals 21 residues. Germline CDR1 and CDR2: GEAIGNYY and EKD. The CDR3 nucleotides read TGTGCCTGTGACGCCGGAGAAGTTAAGGGGATACCCGGCTGGGACACCCGACAGATGTTTTTC. This gives the protein CACDAGEVKGIPGWDTRQMFF.

By its share, this clone is medium-sized. Other DNA sequences of this sample code for an identical CDR3. V gene TRDV2 combines with J gene TRDJ1, with 13 bases identical to TRDD3. There are 23 residues in the CDR3. From germline, CDR1 is GEAIGNYY and CDR2 EKD. Trimming took 1 base from V and 1 from J; bases not matched to a gene: 23. CDR3 sequence: CACDTIQSGDYWGIRGGTDKLIF. The CDR3, as DNA: TGTGCCTGTGACACGATCCAATCTGGTGATTACTGGGGGATACGAGGAGGCACCGATAAACTCATCTTT.

A word on this clone: A much larger clone lies one base from this, so it may be a read error. V usage is TRDV2 and J usage is TRDJ3; TRDD3 agrees at 13 bases. The CDR3 totals 22 residues. Germline CDR1 is GEAIGNYY and CDR2 is EKD. CDR3 amino acids: CARDTLNWGIRLSSWDTRQMFF. The CDR3 bases are TGTGCCCGTGACACCCTCAACTGGGGGATACGCTTAAGCTCCTGGGACACCCGACAGATGTTTTTC.

Comments on this clone: It is likely a read error: a sequence one base away is far more abundant. The chain employs TRDV2 and TRDJ1; TRDD3 aligns across 11 bases. Trimming at V came to 3 bases and at J to 4 bases, leaving 39 bases not matched to a gene. The CDR3 is 26 residues long. Germline V lookup: CDR1 GEAIGNYY, CDR2 EKD. CDR3 nucleotides: TGTGCCTGTGACGCCGTTTCGTTACTGGGGGATAGCAAGGGGGGCCCCGAGGCACCACCCGGCGATAAACTCATCTTT. As protein: CACDAVSLLGDSKGGPEAPPGDKLIF.